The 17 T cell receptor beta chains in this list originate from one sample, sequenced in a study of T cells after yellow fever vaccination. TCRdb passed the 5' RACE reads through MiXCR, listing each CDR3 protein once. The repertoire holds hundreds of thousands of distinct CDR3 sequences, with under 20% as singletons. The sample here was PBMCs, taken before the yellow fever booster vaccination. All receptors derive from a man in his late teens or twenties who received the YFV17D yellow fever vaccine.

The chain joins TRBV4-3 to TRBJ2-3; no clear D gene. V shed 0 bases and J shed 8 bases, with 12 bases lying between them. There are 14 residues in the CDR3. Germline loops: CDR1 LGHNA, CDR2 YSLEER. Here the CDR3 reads CASSQEEHRPTQYF. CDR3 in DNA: TGCGCCAGCAGCCAAGAAGAACACCGCCCTACGCAGTATTTT.

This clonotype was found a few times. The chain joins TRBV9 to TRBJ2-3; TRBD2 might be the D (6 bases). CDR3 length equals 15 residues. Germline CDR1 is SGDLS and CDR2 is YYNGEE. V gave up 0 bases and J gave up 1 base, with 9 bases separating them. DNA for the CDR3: TGTGCCAGCAGCGTAGGGACTACCGGCACAGATACGCAGTATTTT. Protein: CASSVGTTGTDTQYF.

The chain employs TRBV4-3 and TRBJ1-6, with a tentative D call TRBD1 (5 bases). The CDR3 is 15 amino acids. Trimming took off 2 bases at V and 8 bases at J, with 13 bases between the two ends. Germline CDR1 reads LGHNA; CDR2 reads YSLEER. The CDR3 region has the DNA TGCGCCAGCAGCCAAACCGGGACTCCAGATTCACCCCTCCACTTT. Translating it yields CASSQTGTPDSPLHF.

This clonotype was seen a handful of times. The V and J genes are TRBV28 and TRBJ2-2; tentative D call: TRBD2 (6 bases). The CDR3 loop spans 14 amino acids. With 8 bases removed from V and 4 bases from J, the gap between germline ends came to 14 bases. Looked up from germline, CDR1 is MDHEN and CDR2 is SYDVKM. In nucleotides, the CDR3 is TGTGCCAGCCGCTGGGGGGTTGGCACCGGGGAGCTGTTTTTT. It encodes CASRWGVGTGELFF.

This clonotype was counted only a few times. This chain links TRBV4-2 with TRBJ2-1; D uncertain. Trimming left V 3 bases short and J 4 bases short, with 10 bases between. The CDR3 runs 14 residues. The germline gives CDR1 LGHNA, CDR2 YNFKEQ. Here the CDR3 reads CASSHGQEYNEQFF. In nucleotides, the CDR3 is TGTGCCAGCAGCCATGGCCAAGAATACAATGAGCAGTTCTTC.

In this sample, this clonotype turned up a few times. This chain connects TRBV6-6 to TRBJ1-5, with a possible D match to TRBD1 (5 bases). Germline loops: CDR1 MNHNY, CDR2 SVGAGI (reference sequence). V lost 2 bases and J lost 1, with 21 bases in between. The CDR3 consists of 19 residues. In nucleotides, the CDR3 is TGTGCCAGCAGTTACGGAGTTAGGAGGGACCGCGTGAGCAATCAGCCCCAGCATTTT. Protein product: CASSYGVRRDRVSNQPQHF.

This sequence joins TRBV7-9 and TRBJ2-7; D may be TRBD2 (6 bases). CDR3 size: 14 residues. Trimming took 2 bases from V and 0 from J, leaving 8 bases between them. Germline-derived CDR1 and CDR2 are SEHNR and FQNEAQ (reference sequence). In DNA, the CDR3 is TGTGCCAGCAGCTTACTGGGGGGCTCCTACGAGCAGTACGTC. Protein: CASSLLGGSYEQYV.

The CDR3 sequence: CSAQEDKTYEQYF. The DNA for the CDR3 is TGCAGTGCTCAGGAGGACAAGACCTACGAGCAGTACTTC. This rearrangement joins TRBV20-1 to TRBJ2-7, with D possibly being TRBD1 or TRBD2 (5 bases each). Germline assignment: CDR1 DFQATT and CDR2 SNEGSKA (reference sequence). This CDR3 spans 13 amino acids. Deletions cut 5 bases from V and 2 bases from J, with 13 bases between.

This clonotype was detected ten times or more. The CDR3 protein is CASSIGGSTGELFF. As DNA, the CDR3 is TGTGCCAGCAGCATAGGGGGCTCAACCGGGGAGCTGTTTTTT. The chain uses TRBV7-2 and TRBJ2-2; 7 bases fit TRBD1. This CDR3 contains 14 residues. The V gene's germline CDR1 is SGHTA and CDR2 FQGNSA. J gave up 5 bases and V 5 bases, and 5 bases lay outside the gene matches.

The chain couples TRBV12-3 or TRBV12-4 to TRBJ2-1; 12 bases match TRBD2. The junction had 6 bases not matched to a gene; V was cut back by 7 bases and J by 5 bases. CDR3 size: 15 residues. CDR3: CASTLGLAGNNEQFF. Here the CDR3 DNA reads TGTGCCAGCACCCTCGGACTAGCGGGGAACAATGAGCAGTTCTTC.

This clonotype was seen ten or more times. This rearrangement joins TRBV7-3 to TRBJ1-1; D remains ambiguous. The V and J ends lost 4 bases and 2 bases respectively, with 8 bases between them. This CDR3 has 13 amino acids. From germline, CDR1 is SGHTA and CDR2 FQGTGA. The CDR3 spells CASSSGPNTEAFF. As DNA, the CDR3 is TGTGCCAGCAGCTCCGGACCCAACACTGAAGCTTTCTTT.

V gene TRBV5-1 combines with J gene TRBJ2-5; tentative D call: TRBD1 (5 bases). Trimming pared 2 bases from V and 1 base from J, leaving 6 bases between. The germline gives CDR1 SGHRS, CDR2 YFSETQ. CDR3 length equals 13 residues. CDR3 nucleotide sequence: TGCGCCAGCAGCTTTGGGGCCCAAGAGACCCAGTACTTC. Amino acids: CASSFGAQETQYF.

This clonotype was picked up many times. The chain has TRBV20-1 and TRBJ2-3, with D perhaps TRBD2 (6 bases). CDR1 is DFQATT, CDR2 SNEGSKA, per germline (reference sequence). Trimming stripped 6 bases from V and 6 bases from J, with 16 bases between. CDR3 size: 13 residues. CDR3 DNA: TGCAGTGCCGAGGGGCTAGCGAAGGATACGCAGTATTTT. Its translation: CSAEGLAKDTQYF.

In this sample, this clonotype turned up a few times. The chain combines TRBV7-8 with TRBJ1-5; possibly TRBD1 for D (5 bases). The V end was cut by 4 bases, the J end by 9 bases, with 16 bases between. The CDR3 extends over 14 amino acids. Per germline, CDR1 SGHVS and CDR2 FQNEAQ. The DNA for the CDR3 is TGTGCCAGCAGCTCGGGGACGCTCCGACTGCCCCAGCATTTT. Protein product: CASSSGTLRLPQHF.

CDR3 loop: CSAQYPGDSYNSPLHF. In DNA form, the CDR3 reads TGCAGTGCTCAATACCCAGGAGACTCCTATAATTCACCCCTCCACTTT. The chain carries TRBV20-1 and TRBJ1-6; no reliable D call. Per the germline V gene, CDR1 is DFQATT and CDR2 is SNEGSKA (reference sequence). This CDR3 spans 16 amino acids. Trimming took off 5 bases at V and 0 bases at J, with 14 bases between the two ends.

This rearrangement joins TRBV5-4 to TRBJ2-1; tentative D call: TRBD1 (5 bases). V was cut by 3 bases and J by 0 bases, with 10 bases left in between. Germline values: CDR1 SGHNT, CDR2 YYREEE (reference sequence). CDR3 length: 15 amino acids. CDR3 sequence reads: CASSSDTSSYNEQFF. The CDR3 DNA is TGTGCCAGCAGCTCGGACACAAGCTCCTACAATGAGCAGTTCTTC. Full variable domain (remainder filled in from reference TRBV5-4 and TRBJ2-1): ETGVTQSPTHLIKTRGQQVTLRCSSQSGHNTVSWYQQALGQGPQFIFQYYREEENGRGNFPPRFSGLQFPNYSSELNVNALELDDSALYLCASSSDTSSYNEQFFGPGTRLTVL.

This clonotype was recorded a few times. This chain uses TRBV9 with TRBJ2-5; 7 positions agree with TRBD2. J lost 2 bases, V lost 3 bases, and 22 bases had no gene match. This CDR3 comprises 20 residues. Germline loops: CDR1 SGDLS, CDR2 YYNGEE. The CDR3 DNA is TGTGCCAGCAGCGCCCCGAGGGATCTAGCGGTGAGAGAACGTCAAGAGACCCAGTACTTC. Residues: CASSAPRDLAVRERQETQYF.